The table lists the clone carrying this T cell receptor (beta chain) with a few counts. The antigen remains undetermined. MiXCR was run by TCRdb on the 5' RACE reads, yielding one entry per CDR3 protein. The sample contains approximately 540,000 distinct CDR3 sequences, about an eighth of which appear only once. This specimen comes from a study of CD8 T cells in ankylosing spondylitis. The CDR3 extends over 16 amino acids. V gave up 7 bases and J gave up 0 bases; unmatched junction bases: 8. General study findings and limits: There was a TCR beta motif, made of 7 or 8 highly homologous variants, that appeared characteristic of ankylosing spondylitis blood.

Specimen: blood, either unsorted or a sorted T cell fraction (not recorded which). This TCR came from a male donor with ankylosing spondylitis. The chain recombines TRBV12-3 or TRBV12-4 with TRBJ1-5; the match to TRBD1 covers 8 bases. CDR3 DNA sequence: TGTGCCAGCAATTGGGGGACAGGCTATAGCAATCAGCCCCAGCATTTT. Protein product: CASNWGTGYSNQPQHF.